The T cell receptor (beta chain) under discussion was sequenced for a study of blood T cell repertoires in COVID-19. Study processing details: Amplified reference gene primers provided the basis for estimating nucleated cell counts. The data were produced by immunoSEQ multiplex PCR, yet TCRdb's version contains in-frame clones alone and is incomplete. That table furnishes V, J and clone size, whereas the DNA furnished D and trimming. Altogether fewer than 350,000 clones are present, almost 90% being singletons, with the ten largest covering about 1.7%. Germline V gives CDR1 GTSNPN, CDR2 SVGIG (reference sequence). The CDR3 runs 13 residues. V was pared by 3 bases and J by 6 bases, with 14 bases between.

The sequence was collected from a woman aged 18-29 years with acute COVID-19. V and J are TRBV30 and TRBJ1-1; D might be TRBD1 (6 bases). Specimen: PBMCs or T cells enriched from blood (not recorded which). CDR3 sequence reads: CAWRQGPVPEAFF. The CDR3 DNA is TGTGCCTGGAGGCAGGGGCCGGTGCCTGAAGCTTTCTTT.